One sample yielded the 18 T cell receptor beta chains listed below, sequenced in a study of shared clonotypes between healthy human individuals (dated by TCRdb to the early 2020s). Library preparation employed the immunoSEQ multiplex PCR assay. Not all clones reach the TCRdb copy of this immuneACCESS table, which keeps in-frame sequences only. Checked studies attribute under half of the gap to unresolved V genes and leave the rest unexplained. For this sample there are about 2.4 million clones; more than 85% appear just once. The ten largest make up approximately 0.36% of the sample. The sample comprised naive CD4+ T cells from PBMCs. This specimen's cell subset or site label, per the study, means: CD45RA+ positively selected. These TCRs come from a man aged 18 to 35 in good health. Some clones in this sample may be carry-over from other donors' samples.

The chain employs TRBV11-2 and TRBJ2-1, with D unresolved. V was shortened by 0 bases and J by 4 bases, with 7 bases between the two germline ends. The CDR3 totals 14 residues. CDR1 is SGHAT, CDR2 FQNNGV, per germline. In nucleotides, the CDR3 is TGTGCCAGCAGCTTAGACTACTTTTACAATGAGCAGTTCTTC. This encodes CASSLDYFYNEQFF.

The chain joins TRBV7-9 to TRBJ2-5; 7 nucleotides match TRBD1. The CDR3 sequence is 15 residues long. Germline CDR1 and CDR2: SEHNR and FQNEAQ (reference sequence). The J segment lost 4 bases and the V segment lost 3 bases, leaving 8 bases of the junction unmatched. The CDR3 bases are TGTGCCAGCAGCTTGAAGAGGACAGGCGGAGAGACCCAGTACTTC. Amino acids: CASSLKRTGGETQYF.

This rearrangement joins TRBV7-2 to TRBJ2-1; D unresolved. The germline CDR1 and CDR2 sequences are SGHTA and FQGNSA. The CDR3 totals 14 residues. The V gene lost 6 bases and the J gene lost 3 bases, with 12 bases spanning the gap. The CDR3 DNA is TGTGCCAGCAGACCAGATTCTTACTACAATGAGCAGTTCTTC. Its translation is CASRPDSYYNEQFF.

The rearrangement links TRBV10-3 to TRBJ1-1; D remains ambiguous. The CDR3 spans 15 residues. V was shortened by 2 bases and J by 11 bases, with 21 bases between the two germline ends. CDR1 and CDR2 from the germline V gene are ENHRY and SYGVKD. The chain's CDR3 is CAISEIRASSGDAFF. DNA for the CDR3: TGTGCCATCAGTGAGATCCGGGCTTCCTCAGGCGACGCTTTCTTT.

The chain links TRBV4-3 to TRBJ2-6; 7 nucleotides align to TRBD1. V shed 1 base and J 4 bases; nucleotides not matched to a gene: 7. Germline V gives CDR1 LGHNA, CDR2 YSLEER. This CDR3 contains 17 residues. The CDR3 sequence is CASSQVQGQRGANVLTF. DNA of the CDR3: TGCGCCAGCAGCCAAGTACAGGGGCAACGAGGGGCCAACGTCCTGACTTTC.

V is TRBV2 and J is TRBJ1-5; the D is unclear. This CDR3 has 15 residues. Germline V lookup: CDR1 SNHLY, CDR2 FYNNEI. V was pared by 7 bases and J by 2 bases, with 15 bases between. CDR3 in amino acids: CASNRRELGNQPQHF. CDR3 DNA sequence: TGTGCCAGCAACCGACGCGAGTTAGGCAATCAGCCCCAGCATTTT.

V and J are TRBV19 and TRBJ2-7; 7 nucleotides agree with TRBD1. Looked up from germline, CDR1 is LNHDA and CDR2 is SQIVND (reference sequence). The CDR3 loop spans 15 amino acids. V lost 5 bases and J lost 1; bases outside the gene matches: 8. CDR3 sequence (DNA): TGTGCCAGTAGTTCGAGGACAGGACCATCCTACGAGCAGTACTTC. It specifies CASSSRTGPSYEQYF.

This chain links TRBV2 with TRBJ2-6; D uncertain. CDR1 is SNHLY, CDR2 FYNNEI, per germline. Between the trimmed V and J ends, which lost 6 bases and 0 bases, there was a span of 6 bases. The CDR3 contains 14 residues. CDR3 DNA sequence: TGTGCCAGCAGACCAGCCTCTGGGGCCAACGTCCTGACTTTC. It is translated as CASRPASGANVLTF.

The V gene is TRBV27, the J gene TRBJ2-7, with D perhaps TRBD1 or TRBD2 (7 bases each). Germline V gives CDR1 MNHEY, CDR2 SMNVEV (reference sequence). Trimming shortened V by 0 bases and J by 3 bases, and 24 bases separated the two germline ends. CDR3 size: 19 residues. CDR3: CASSLSGQTASGIGYEQYF. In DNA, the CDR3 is TGTGCCAGCAGTTTATCGGGACAGACTGCAAGCGGGATCGGCTACGAGCAGTACTTC.

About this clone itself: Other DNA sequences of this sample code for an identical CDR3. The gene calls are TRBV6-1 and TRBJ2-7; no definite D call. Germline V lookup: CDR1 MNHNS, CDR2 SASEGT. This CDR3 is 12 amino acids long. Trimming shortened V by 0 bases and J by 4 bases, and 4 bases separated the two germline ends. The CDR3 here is CASSEAVYEQYF. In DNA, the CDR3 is TGTGCCAGCAGTGAAGCAGTGTACGAGCAGTACTTC.

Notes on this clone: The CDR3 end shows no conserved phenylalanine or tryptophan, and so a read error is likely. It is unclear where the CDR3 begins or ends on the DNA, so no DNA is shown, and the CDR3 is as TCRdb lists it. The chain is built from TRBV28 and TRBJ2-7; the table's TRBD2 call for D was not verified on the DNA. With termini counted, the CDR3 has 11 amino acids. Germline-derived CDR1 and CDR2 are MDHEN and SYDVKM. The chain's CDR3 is CASSPPGLVLL.

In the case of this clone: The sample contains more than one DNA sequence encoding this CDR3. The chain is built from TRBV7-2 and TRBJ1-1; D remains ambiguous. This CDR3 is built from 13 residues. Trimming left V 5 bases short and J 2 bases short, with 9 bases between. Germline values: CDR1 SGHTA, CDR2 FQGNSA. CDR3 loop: CASSQGGNTEAFF. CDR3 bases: TGTGCCAGCAGCCAAGGAGGCAACACTGAAGCTTTCTTT.

CDR3 region: CASRGNTDTQYF. DNA of the CDR3: TGTGCCAGCAGGGGCAACACAGATACGCAGTATTTT. The V call is TRBV25-1, the J call TRBJ2-3; D not resolved. The germline V gene has CDR1 MGHDK and CDR2 SYGVNS. Trimming cost V 6 bases and J 2 bases, with 6 bases left between them. This CDR3 has 12 residues. Supplemented by reference TRBV25-1 and TRBJ2-3, the full variable domain reads EADIYQTPRYLVIGTGKKITLECSQTMGHDKMYWYQQDPGMELHLIHYSYGVNSTEKGDLSSESTVSRIRTEHFPLTLESARPSHTSQYLCASRGNTDTQYFGPGTRLTVL.

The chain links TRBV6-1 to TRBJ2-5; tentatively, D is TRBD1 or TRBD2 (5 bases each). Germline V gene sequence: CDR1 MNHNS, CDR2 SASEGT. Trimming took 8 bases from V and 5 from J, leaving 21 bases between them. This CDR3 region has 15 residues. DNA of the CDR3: TGTGCCAGCGGCCTTTGGGGGTGGGCTGAGGAGACCCAGTACTTC. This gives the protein CASGLWGWAEETQYF.

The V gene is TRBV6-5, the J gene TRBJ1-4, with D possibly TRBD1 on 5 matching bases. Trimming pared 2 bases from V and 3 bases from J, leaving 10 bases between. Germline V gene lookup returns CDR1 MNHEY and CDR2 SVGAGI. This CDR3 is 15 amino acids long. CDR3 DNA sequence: TGTGCCAGCAGTTACGGGGACCGGTCTAATGAAAAACTGTTTTTT. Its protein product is CASSYGDRSNEKLFF.

CDR3 in amino acids: CASRQGLPTNEKLFF. CDR3 sequence (DNA): TGTGCCAGCAGACAGGGACTCCCAACTAATGAAAAACTGTTTTTT. V is TRBV28 and J is TRBJ1-4; perhaps TRBD1 as D (6 bases). The CDR3 loop spans 15 amino acids. CDR1 and CDR2 (germline): MDHEN, SYDVKM. With 6 bases removed from V and 0 bases from J, the gap between germline ends came to 11 bases.

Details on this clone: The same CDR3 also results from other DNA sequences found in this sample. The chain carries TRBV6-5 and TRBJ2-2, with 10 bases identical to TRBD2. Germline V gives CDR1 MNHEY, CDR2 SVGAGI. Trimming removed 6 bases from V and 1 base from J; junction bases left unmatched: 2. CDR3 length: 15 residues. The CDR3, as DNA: TGTGCCAGCAGAAGACTAGCGGGGAACACCGGGGAGCTGTTTTTT. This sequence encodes CASRRLAGNTGELFF.

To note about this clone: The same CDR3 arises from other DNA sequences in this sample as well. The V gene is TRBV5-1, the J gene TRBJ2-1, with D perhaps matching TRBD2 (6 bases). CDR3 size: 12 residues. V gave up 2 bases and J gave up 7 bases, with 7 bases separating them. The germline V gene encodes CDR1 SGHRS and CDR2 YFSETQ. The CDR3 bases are TGCGCCAGCAGCTTTGGGGGGAATGAGCAGTTCTTC. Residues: CASSFGGNEQFF.